These T cell receptor beta chains were read from a single sample in a study of early T cells in non-severe SARS-CoV-2 infection. Each CDR3 protein gets one entry after TCRdb re-called the 5' RACE reads with MiXCR. The sample has tens of thousands of distinct CDR3 sequences; around 9.1% are singletons. Input material: whole blood. The receptors originated from an adult who was a healthcare worker with PCR-confirmed SARS-CoV-2 infection or an uninfected control (not recorded which). CDR3s include the opening cysteine and the closing phenylalanine or tryptophan. The D gene is left open where the match is weak. Size values are once, few and many counts, or a class for expanded clones, and some rows have none.

13	TRBJ2-1	-	-	TRBV5-6	TGTTCACCCCCGACAGGCTCCTACAATGAGCAGTTCTTC	CSPPTGSYNEQFF
14	TRBJ1-5	-	many	TRBV11-2	TGTGCCAGCAGCTTAGTGGGAAGCAGTCAGCCCCAGCATTTT	CASSLVGSSQPQHF
11	TRBJ1-1	-	-	TRBV20-1	TGCAGTGCTAAAACAAACACTGAAGCTTTCTTT	CSAKTNTEAFF
13	TRBJ1-1	-	few	TRBV3-1	TGTGCCAGCAGCGAACTGAGGAACACTGAAGCTTTCTTT	CASSELRNTEAFF
13	TRBJ2-2	-	many	TRBV29-1	TGCAGCGTGAGGGAGGTCGGTCCCGGGGAGCTGTTTTTT	CSVREVGPGELFF
12	TRBJ2-7	-	few	TRBV27	TGTGAGGCCAGGGGGGTAGGGGACGAGCAGTACTTC	CEARGVGDEQYF
15	TRBJ2-7	TRBD1	-	TRBV29-1	TGCAGCGTTGAATCCCCCGGGACAGCGACCTACGAGCAGTACTTC	CSVESPGTATYEQYF
16	TRBJ1-3	TRBD1	-	TRBV7-2	TGTGCCAGCAGCTTAGGACTTCGACAGGGTGGAAACACCATGTATTTT	CASSLGLRQGGNTMYF
13	TRBJ2-1	-	few	TRBV7-2	TGTGCCAGCAGCCCTCCAGGCCCCTTTGAGCAGTTCTTC	CASSPPGPFEQFF
20	TRBJ2-1	TRBD2	many	TRBV19	TGTGCCAGTATTCCCCGCGGGTCTAGCGGGGGGGCAGATCACTACAATGAGCAGTTCTTC	CASIPRGSSGGADHYNEQFF
15	TRBJ2-5	TRBD2	many	TRBV7-2	TGTGCCAGCAGCTTAACCGGGACTACTCAAGAGACCCAGTACTTC	CASSLTGTTQETQYF
16	TRBJ2-1	TRBD2	-	TRBV7-2	TGTGCCAGCAGCTTTTGGGGACTAGCGGGAAACAATGAGCAGTTCTTC	CASSFWGLAGNNEQFF
14	TRBJ1-5	-	many	TRBV5-1	TGCGCCAGCAGCTTAACCGGGGGCCATCAGCCCCAGCATTTT	CASSLTGGHQPQHF
16	TRBJ2-1	TRBD2	-	TRBV7-9	TGTGCCAGCAGCCGGACTAGCGGGGGAACCTACAATGAGCAGTTCTTC	CASSRTSGGTYNEQFF
11	TRBJ2-5	-	medium-sized	TRBV6-2/TRBV6-3	TGTGCCAGCAGCTCAGGGGAGACCCAGTACTTC	CASSSGETQYF
14	TRBJ2-7	TRBD2	few	TRBV7-2	TGTGCCAGCAGCTTTGGCGGGGGGGCCTACGAGCAGTACTTC	CASSFGGGAYEQYF
15	TRBJ1-4	TRBD1	many	TRBV7-2	TGTGCCAGCAGCTTAGGGACAGGGGAGAGTGAAAAACTGTTTTTT	CASSLGTGESEKLFF
15	TRBJ2-1	TRBD2	many	TRBV7-2	TGTGCCAGCAGCCCGGGACTAGCGGTCGACAATGAGCAGTTCTTC	CASSPGLAVDNEQFF
12	TRBJ2-1	-	-	TRBV12-3/TRBV12-4	TGTGCCAGCAGCCGCTTTCTCCATGAGCAGTTCTTC	CASSRFLHEQFF
11	TRBJ1-1	-	many	TRBV30	TGTGCCTGGAGTGTGGTGGGGGCAGCTTTCTTT	CAWSVVGAAFF
14	TRBJ2-3	-	-	TRBV4-3	TGCGCCAGCAGCCAAGATTGGGGGGCTCAGACGCAGTATTTT	CASSQDWGAQTQYF
16	TRBJ2-2	TRBD2	many	TRBV2	TGTGCCAGCAGCTTATTTGGCGGGAGGAACACCGGGGAGCTGTTTTTT	CASSLFGGRNTGELFF
13	TRBJ1-4	TRBD1	-	TRBV25-1	TGTGCCAGCAGTGAGGACAGGGGCGTAAAACTGTTTTTT	CASSEDRGVKLFF
15	TRBJ1-4	-	many	TRBV2	TGTGCCAGCAGCAGCGAGAGGGGGTCAGGAGAAAAACTGTTTTTT	CASSSERGSGEKLFF
15	TRBJ1-1	-	many	TRBV7-8	TGTGCCAGCAGCCGGATGGATACAGACAGTTATGAAGCTTTCTTT	CASSRMDTDSYEAFF
18	TRBJ2-1	-	-	TRBV10-1	TGCGCCAGCAGTGAGTCCGGGATACGGACGACCAGCGGCAATGAGCAGTTCTTC	CASSESGIRTTSGNEQFF
15	TRBJ2-7	-	-	TRBV12-3/TRBV12-4	TGTGCCAGCAGCCGAGGGCTTGGGGCCACCTACGAGCAGTACTTC	CASSRGLGATYEQYF
13	TRBJ2-3	-	few	TRBV7-2	TGTGCCAGCAGCGTACCTAGCACAGATACGCAGTATTTT	CASSVPSTDTQYF
15	TRBJ2-5	TRBD2	-	TRBV7-2	TGTGCCAGCAGCTTAGCGCGGGAGGTTCCAGAGACCCAGTACTTC	CASSLAREVPETQYF
16	TRBJ1-3	-	many	TRBV5-1	TGCGCCAGCAGCCTCACCGGGAGCGAGGCTGGAAACACCATATATTTT	CASSLTGSEAGNTIYF
15	TRBJ2-5	TRBD2	many	TRBV5-4	TGTGCCAGCAGCTTGGCTAGCGGGCACCAAGAGACCCAGTACTTC	CASSLASGHQETQYF
14	TRBJ2-1	TRBD1	many	TRBV4-3	TGCGCCAGCAGCCGCGCAGGGGGACACAATGAGCAGTTCTTC	CASSRAGGHNEQFF
9	TRBJ1-2	-	few	TRBV29-1	TGCAGCGCGAGCGGCGGCTACACCTTC	CSASGGYTF
13	TRBJ1-2	-	many	TRBV29-1	TGCAGCGTGACAACAGATTTTAACTATGGCTACACCTTC	CSVTTDFNYGYTF
16	TRBJ2-1	TRBD1	few	TRBV4-3	TGCGCCAGCAGCCAAGACGCAGGGGGAATGAACGATGAGCAGTTCTTC	CASSQDAGGMNDEQFF
14	TRBJ2-1	-	few	TRBV4-3	TGCGCCAGCAGCCAAGATAGGGGGGTCAATGAGCAGTTCTTC	CASSQDRGVNEQFF
15	TRBJ1-5	-	-	TRBV15	TGTGCCACCAGCAGCCAGGGGTCTCCCAATCAGCCCCAGCATTTT	CATSSQGSPNQPQHF
10	TRBJ2-5	-	-	TRBV29-1	TGCAGCGCTTTCCAAGAGACCCAGTACTTC	CSAFQETQYF
13	TRBJ1-4	-	many	TRBV7-3	TGTGCCAGCAGCCCACGGAGGGGTGAAAAACTGTTTTTT	CASSPRRGEKLFF
18	TRBJ2-3	TRBD1	few	TRBV14	TGTGCCAGCAGCCTTCTCCCGGGACAGTCTTCTAGCACAGATACGCAGTATTTT	CASSLLPGQSSSTDTQYF
13	TRBJ1-6	-	many	TRBV27	TGTGCCAGCAGTGACAGTTATAATTCACCCCTCCACTTT	CASSDSYNSPLHF
13	TRBJ2-7	-	few	TRBV6-2/TRBV6-3	TGTGCCAGCACCCTCCATGAGCCTGAGGAGCAGTACTTC	CASTLHEPEEQYF
14	TRBJ2-5	-	many	TRBV5-1	TGCGCCAGCAGCTTGAGTCTGAACCAAGAGACCCAGTACTTC	CASSLSLNQETQYF
14	TRBJ1-1	-	many	TRBV6-5	TGTGCCAGCAGTTACAGGAACCAGAACACTGAAGCTTTCTTT	CASSYRNQNTEAFF
15	TRBJ2-2	TRBD1	many	TRBV7-2	TGTGCCAGCAGCCCAAGGACAGGCGGTCACGGGGAGCTGTTTTTT	CASSPRTGGHGELFF
18	TRBJ2-7	TRBD1	many	TRBV10-3	TGTGCCGTTCGTCCCGGGACAGGGAACCTTTTGGGTTCGTTCGAGCAGTACTTC	CAVRPGTGNLLGSFEQYF
13	TRBJ1-4	-	-	TRBV7-3	TGTGCCAGCACCGAGGCATTTAATGAAAAACTGTTTTTT	CASTEAFNEKLFF
14	TRBJ2-7	-	-	TRBV5-1	TGCGCCAGCAGCTTGGGGACAGAGTATTACGAGCAGTACTTC	CASSLGTEYYEQYF
13	TRBJ1-6	-	many	TRBV7-9	TGTGCCAGCACCAACGATGGGAATTCACCCCTCCACTTT	CASTNDGNSPLHF
13	TRBJ1-4	-	-	TRBV20-1	TGCAGTGCTAGAACAGGGACTAATGAAAAACTGTTTTTT	CSARTGTNEKLFF
17	TRBJ1-1	TRBD1	many	TRBV28	TGTGCCAGCAGTTCTCCGGCCGGACAGGAAACGAACACTGAAGCTTTCTTT	CASSSPAGQETNTEAFF
14	TRBJ2-4	-	many	TRBV15	TGTGCCACCAGCAGGGGAGGGGGTAAAAACATTCAGTACTTC	CATSRGGGKNIQYF
15	TRBJ2-7	-	many	TRBV5-1	TGCGCCAGCAGCTTGGTTGGTGGCGGCCACTACGAGCAGTACTTC	CASSLVGGGHYEQYF
15	TRBJ1-4	TRBD1	few	TRBV18	TGTGCCAGCTCACCACCGGGTTACAGGGGAGAAAAACTGTTTTTT	CASSPPGYRGEKLFF
14	TRBJ2-7	TRBD1	-	TRBV29-1	TGCAGCGCCAAGCCGTTTGGACAGGGAAACGAGCAGTACTTC	CSAKPFGQGNEQYF
15	TRBJ1-6	-	many	TRBV11-2	TGTGCCAGCAGCCGCCCGACCGGACCCGATTCACCCCTCCACTTT	CASSRPTGPDSPLHF
16	TRBJ2-3	TRBD2	many	TRBV4-2	TGTGCCAGCAGCCAAGTGTCTAGCGGGAGGTGGGATACGCAGTATTTT	CASSQVSSGRWDTQYF